Listed below are T cell receptor beta chains from one sample, sequenced in a study of radiation and T cells in renal cell carcinoma. Here immunoSEQ multiplex PCR was the method, and the copy in TCRdb shows in-frame clones only, minus some. The data show about 130,000 clones, 85% to 90% seen once. Sequencing used blood, obtained from a patient whose treatment included radiotherapy and nephrectomy. Receptor source: a woman in her 70s with renal cell carcinoma. The CDR3 runs from the conserved cysteine through the conserved F or W. Fields, in order: V gene, clone size, D gene, J gene, CDR3 protein, CDR3 DNA. D genes are given only for firm matches. Clone sizes are given selectively: once, few, many, or a class where the clone is expanded.

TRBV25-1	few	NA	TRBJ1-2	CASRLTGYGYTF	TGTGCCAGCAGGCTGACTGGATATGGCTACACCTTC
TRBV5-1	NA	NA	TRBJ2-5	CASSYRAQETQYF	TGCGCCAGCAGCTACAGGGCACAAGAGACCCAGTACTTC
TRBV4-3	NA	NA	TRBJ2-3	CASSQDLGRGGANTQYF	TGCGCCAGCAGCCAAGATCTCGGTAGGGGGGGGGCTAATACGCAGTATTTT
TRBV9	NA	TRBD1	TRBJ1-1	CASSVATGDRGDTEAFF	TGTGCCAGCAGCGTAGCTACGGGGGACAGGGGGGACACTGAAGCTTTCTTT
TRBV6-5	NA	TRBD2	TRBJ2-7	CASSRTSGRYEQYF	TGTGCCAGCAGTCGGACTAGCGGCCGCTACGAGCAGTACTTC
TRBV25-1	NA	NA	TRBJ1-6	CASSGEGSYNSPLHF	TGTGCCAGCAGTGGTGAGGGCTCCTATAATTCACCCCTCCACTTT
TRBV7-2	NA	NA	TRBJ2-3	CASSLQGTDTQYF	TGTGCCAGCAGCTTACAGGGCACAGATACGCAGTATTTT
TRBV5-1	NA	NA	TRBJ2-5	CASSLKTQETQYF	TGCGCCAGCAGCTTGAAAACTCAAGAGACCCAGTACTTC
TRBV19	once	NA	TRBJ1-2	CASSLTQVVSHGYTF	TGTGCCAGTAGTCTTACCCAGGTGGTGAGTCATGGCTACACCTTC
TRBV11-3	NA	TRBD1	TRBJ2-2	CASSSDRGKNTGELFF	TGTGCCAGCAGCTCTGACAGGGGAAAGAACACCGGGGAGCTGTTTTTT
TRBV7-7	NA	NA	TRBJ2-3	CASSLAHTDTQYF	TGTGCTAGCAGCTTAGCACACACAGATACGCAGTATTTT
TRBV10-3	NA	NA	TRBJ2-7	CAISEKGIDEQYF	TGTGCCATCAGTGAGAAGGGAATCGACGAGCAGTACTTC
TRBV7-9	NA	TRBD1	TRBJ2-5	CASSLRQGAIQETQYF	TGTGCCAGCAGCCTCCGACAGGGGGCTATCCAAGAGACCCAGTACTTC
TRBV7-9	NA	NA	TRBJ2-2	CASSFGVGSGGELFF	TGTGCCAGCAGCTTTGGGGTAGGGTCCGGCGGGGAGCTGTTTTTT
TRBV6-1	NA	TRBD1	TRBJ2-1	CASSGNRGNEQFF	TGTGCCAGCAGTGGTAACAGGGGCAATGAGCAGTTCTTC
TRBV27	NA	TRBD2	TRBJ2-2	CASSLMRRSGANTGELFF	TGTGCCAGCAGTTTAATGCGGCGTAGCGGGGCGAACACCGGGGAGCTGTTTTTT
TRBV28	NA	NA	TRBJ1-2	CASTSPSSPNYGYTF	TGTGCCAGCACCTCACCAAGCAGTCCTAACTATGGCTACACCTTC
TRBV7-2	NA	NA	TRBJ2-5	CASSGQGGKETQYF	TGTGCCAGCAGTGGACAGGGAGGGAAGGAGACCCAGTACTTC
TRBV14	NA	TRBD1	TRBJ2-7	CASSRITGADRYEQYF	TGTGCCAGCAGCCGGATAACAGGGGCCGATCGCTACGAGCAGTACTTC
TRBV6-5	once	NA	TRBJ1-5	CASRGVGSNQPQHF	TGTGCCAGCCGTGGTGTAGGGAGCAATCAGCCCCAGCATTTT